This entry describes one T cell receptor beta chain. After removal of 2 bases from V and 5 bases from J, the junction contained 3 bases not matched to a gene. The CDR3 sequence is 14 residues long. CDR1 is MNHNY and CDR2 is SVGAGI in the germline V gene (reference sequence). These data come from a study of cytomegalovirus exposure and HLA in healthy donors. The PCR made use of 60 Vbeta and 13 Jbeta primers. Only in-frame clones appear in the TCRdb table, and some are missing; sequencing was by immunoSEQ multiplex PCR. This repertoire shows fewer than 120,000 clones, 79% found once; its top ten account for roughly 6%.

J is TRBJ2-1 and V is TRBV6-6, with 7 bases that match TRBD2. The sequence came from a man aged 25 to 40 in good health and CMV-seropositive. Sequenced material: PBMCs. CDR3 in amino acids: CASSYSGDNNEQFF. The DNA of the CDR3 is TGTGCCAGCAGTTACAGCGGGGATAACAATGAGCAGTTCTTC.